One and the same sample provided the 17 T cell receptor beta chains below, sequenced in a study of persistence of HIV-infected CD4 T cells. The stimulus was lysate of CMV-infected fibroblasts, around 10 ug/mL. Memory cells lacking CD40L and CD69 with high CD45RO were sorted. The libraries were made with immunoSEQ version 4 in survey mode. Clones were read by immunoSEQ multiplex PCR, and TCRdb kept only the in-frame ones, dropping some. The sample shows some 30,000 clones, roughly 82% of them seen only once. Their target antigens are unknown. This material consisted of CD4+ T cells sorted from PBMCs after 18-hour stimulation, taken from a patient who received antiretroviral therapy. The receptors originated from an adult woman with HIV who was CMV-seropositive.

V and J are TRBV5-1 and TRBJ1-1; TRBD1 is a possible D gene (5 bases). Germline V lookup: CDR1 SGHRS, CDR2 YFSETQ. The CDR3 covers 14 residues. The V end lost 1 base, the J end lost 3 bases, and 10 bases lay between the germline ends. In nucleotides, the CDR3 is TGCGCCAGCAGCTTGAGCGGGGGGGACACTGAAGCTTTCTTT. As protein: CASSLSGGDTEAFF.

The chain carries TRBV15 and TRBJ1-1; possibly TRBD1 for D (6 bases). Germline loops: CDR1 LNHNV, CDR2 YYDKDF (reference sequence). V shed 2 bases and J shed 1 base, with 20 bases lying between them. The CDR3 is made up of 18 amino acids. The CDR3 DNA reads TGTGCCACCAGCAGATGGGGTGGAAGGGGGAGGGAGAACACTGAAGCTTTCTTT. It specifies CATSRWGGRGRENTEAFF.

The chain is built from TRBV9 and TRBJ1-1; perhaps TRBD1 as D (6 bases). CDR1 and CDR2 from the germline V gene are SGDLS and YYNGEE. Trimming removed 2 bases at V and 1 base at J, with 9 bases between. CDR3 length: 14 residues. The CDR3 region is CASSVGHENTEAFF. The CDR3 nucleotides read TGTGCCAGCAGCGTGGGACACGAGAACACTGAAGCTTTCTTT.

Remarks on this clone: Other DNA sequences in this sample translate to the same CDR3. V usage is TRBV6-5 and J usage is TRBJ1-6, with D uncertain. There are 12 residues in the CDR3. Per germline, CDR1 MNHEY and CDR2 SVGAGI. Between the trimmed V and J ends, which lost 6 bases and 8 bases, there was a span of 8 bases. The CDR3 region is CASRRPDSPLHF. The CDR3 nucleotides read TGTGCCAGCAGGAGACCAGATTCACCCCTCCACTTT.

This clone was seen once. The chain couples TRBV5-1 to TRBJ1-4, with D unclear. The V end was cut by 0 bases, the J end by 0 bases, with 6 bases between. The CDR3 spans 15 residues. Per germline, CDR1 SGHRS and CDR2 YFSETQ. The CDR3 loop reads CASSLVSATNEKLFF. The CDR3 DNA is TGCGCCAGCAGCTTGGTGTCTGCAACTAATGAAAAACTGTTTTTT. Together with reference TRBV5-1 and TRBJ1-4, the CDR3 gives the full variable domain: KAGVTQTPRYLIKTRGQQVTLSCSPISGHRSVSWYQQTPGQGLQFLFEYFSETQRNKGNFPGRFSGRQFSNSRSEMNVSTLELGDSALYLCASSLVSATNEKLFFGSGTQLSVL.

The rearrangement uses TRBV19 and TRBJ2-7, with D possibly being TRBD2 (5 bases). Trimming removed 4 bases from V and 5 bases from J, with 9 bases in between. The CDR3 extends over 12 amino acids. Germline CDR1 LNHDA, CDR2 SQIVND (reference sequence). DNA for the CDR3: TGTGCCAGTAGTAAAAGGGAGAACGAGCAGTACTTC. Translation: CASSKRENEQYF.

The V gene is TRBV2, the J gene TRBJ2-7; no definite D call. The CDR3 runs to 12 residues. CDR1 is SNHLY and CDR2 is FYNNEI in the germline V gene. The V and J ends lost 2 bases and 1 base respectively, with 3 bases between them. The CDR3 DNA reads TGTGCCAGCAGTGAACAGTCCTACGAGCAGTACTTC. It translates to CASSEQSYEQYF. Using reference TRBV2 and TRBJ2-7 for the parts outside the CDR3, the full variable domain is EPEVTQTPSHQVTQMGQEVILRCVPISNHLYFYWYRQILGQKVEFLVSFYNNEISEKSEIFDDQFSVERPDGSNFTLKIRSTKLEDSAMYFCASSEQSYEQYFGPGTRLTVT.

The chain couples TRBV5-1 to TRBJ2-2; TRBD2 matches at 9 bases. Germline CDR1 is SGHRS and CDR2 is YFSETQ. This CDR3 is 15 amino acids long. V was clipped by 4 bases and J by 1 base; unmatched bases: 2. This CDR3 reads CASSRLAENTGELFF. CDR3 DNA: TGCGCCAGCAGCCGACTAGCGGAGAACACCGGGGAGCTGTTTTTT.

The V and J genes are TRBV18 and TRBJ2-5, with D possibly being TRBD1 (5 bases). This CDR3 contains 13 residues. The V end was cut by 6 bases, the J end by 4 bases, with 12 bases between. Germline V gene data show CDR1 as KGHSH and CDR2 as LQKENI. CDR3 sequence: CASSQGFRETQYF. CDR3 DNA sequence: TGTGCCAGCTCCCAGGGTTTTCGAGAGACCCAGTACTTC.

V gene TRBV24-1 combines with J gene TRBJ2-1; TRBD1 aligns across 8 bases. The CDR3 extends over 16 amino acids. V lost 3 bases to trimming and J lost 4 bases; unmatched junction nucleotides: 7. The germline V gene encodes CDR1 KGHDR and CDR2 SFDVKD. CDR3 sequence reads: CATSDPKGTGYNEQFF. CDR3 nucleotides: TGTGCCACCAGTGATCCGAAGGGGACAGGTTACAATGAGCAGTTCTTC.

The V gene is TRBV14, the J gene TRBJ2-1, with 11 bases fitting TRBD2. From germline, CDR1 is SGHDN and CDR2 FVKESK. V was clipped by 4 bases and J by 4 bases; unmatched bases: 6. The CDR3 has 16 residues. CDR3 nucleotides: TGTGCCAGCAGCCGCACCGGGACTAGCGGATACAATGAGCAGTTCTTC. It specifies CASSRTGTSGYNEQFF. Full variable domain (rest looked up from reference TRBV14 and TRBJ2-1): EAGVTQFPSHSVIEKGQTVTLRCDPISGHDNLYWYRRVMGKEIKFLLHFVKESKQDESGMPNNRFLAERTGGTYSTLKVQPAELEDSGVYFCASSRTGTSGYNEQFFGPGTRLTVL.

The chain couples TRBV29-1 to TRBJ2-4, with D possibly TRBD1 on 6 matching bases. Germline CDR1 SQVTM, CDR2 ANQGSEA. Trimming took 6 bases from V and 1 from J, leaving 10 bases between them. The CDR3 spans 13 residues. CDR3 sequence (DNA): TGCAGCGTAGCAGGGGTGGCCAAAAACATTCAGTACTTC. Amino acids: CSVAGVAKNIQYF.

For the CDR3, the DNA is TGTGCCAGCAGACCCTTCTCTAGCGGGAGGTCCTACAATGAGCAGTTCTTC. It encodes CASRPFSSGRSYNEQFF. The chain uses TRBV28 and TRBJ2-1; 11 bases fit TRBD2. The germline V gene encodes CDR1 MDHEN and CDR2 SYDVKM. Trimming took 6 bases from V and 1 from J; bases not matched to a gene: 8. This CDR3 is 17 amino acids long.

CDR3 amino acids: CASGLLGETQYF. The CDR3 coding sequence is TGTGCTAGTGGTTTGTTGGGAGAGACCCAGTACTTC. The chain employs TRBV12-5 and TRBJ2-5; D remains unclear. The CDR3 is 12 amino acids. The V and J ends lost 2 bases and 4 bases respectively, with 5 bases between them. Germline CDR1 is LGHNT and CDR2 is FRNRAP.

This CDR3 reads CSVDLGTYPYEQYF. The CDR3 DNA follows: TGCAGCGTTGACCTCGGGACATACCCCTACGAGCAGTACTTC. The rearrangement links TRBV29-1 to TRBJ2-7; TRBD1 might be the D (6 bases). CDR3 length: 14 residues. Per the germline V gene, CDR1 is SQVTM and CDR2 is ANQGSEA. The V end lost 3 bases, the J end lost 2 bases, and 14 bases lay between the germline ends.

The CDR3 DNA reads as TGTGCCAGCAGCGTAGGACAGGGGTTCTACAATGAGCAGTTCTTC. Protein sequence: CASSVGQGFYNEQFF. The chain combines TRBV9 with TRBJ2-1, with 8 bases matching TRBD1. Trimming took 0 bases from V and 3 from J; bases not matched to a gene: 2. The CDR3 runs to 15 residues. Per the germline V gene, CDR1 is SGDLS and CDR2 is YYNGEE.

The chain combines TRBV6-5 with TRBJ2-7; TRBD2 matches 7 bases. This CDR3 is built from 15 residues. CDR1 is MNHEY, CDR2 SVGAGI, per germline. J gave up 0 bases and V 6 bases, and 8 bases lay outside the gene matches. CDR3 sequence: CASRDLTSHSYEQYF. The CDR3 nucleotides read TGTGCCAGCAGAGACCTGACTAGCCACTCCTACGAGCAGTACTTC.